Below, one TCR beta chain is given with its context. The entry originates in a study of control samples from healthy donors and cancer patients. TCRdb's table, derived via immunoSEQ multiplex PCR, lists solely in-frame clones and lacks some. The table lists 100,000 to 120,000 clones, around nine tenths of them singletons, with 3.5% to 4% in the top ten. This CDR3 is 15 amino acids long. After removal of 4 bases from V and 4 bases from J, the junction contained 5 bases not matched to a gene. Germline V gene data show CDR1 as SGDLS and CDR2 as YYNGEE. The chain couples TRBV9 to TRBJ2-7, with 13 positions matching TRBD2. The sample consisted of PBMCs. This receptor was taken from a woman aged 60-70 years with lung cancer. In DNA form, the CDR3 reads TGTGCCAGCAGCTCGACTAGCGGGAGGTCTTACGAGCAGTACTTC. Translating it yields CASSSTSGRSYEQYF. Full variable domain (remainder filled in from reference TRBV9 and TRBJ2-7): DSGVTQTPKHLITATGQRVTLRCSPRSGDLSVYWYQQSLDQGLQFLIQYYNGEERAKGNILERFSAQQFPDLHSELNLSSLELGDSALYFCASSSTSGRSYEQYFGPGTRLTVT.